The table lists the clone carrying this T cell receptor (beta chain) with a count of one. Germline V gene data show CDR1 as MNHEY and CDR2 as SMNVEV (reference sequence). The CDR3 spans 13 residues. The V gene end was trimmed by 8 bases and the J gene end by 5 bases; junction bases not matched to a gene: 6. This record comes from a study of blood T cells in healthy people across ages. With a J-beta primer mix and a sample-barcoded 5' primer, a second PCR ran roughly 7 to 11 cycles. TCRdb analysed the 5' RACE reads with MiXCR anew, one entry per CDR3 protein. The table has about 1.5 million distinct CDR3 sequences, less than 45% seen once.

This TCR came from a woman aged 18-35 years in good health. The sample consisted of blood. This chain joins TRBV27 and TRBJ2-1; TRBD2 agrees at 7 bases. The CDR3 coding sequence is TGTGCCAGCGGCAGACTAGCCCACAATGAGCAGTTCTTC. This sequence encodes CASGRLAHNEQFF.